A selection of T cell receptor beta chains follows, all from one sample in a study of cytomegalovirus exposure and HLA in healthy donors. Data came from immunoSEQ multiplex PCR; TCRdb stores just in-frame clones and leaves some out. Among around 150,000 clones listed, approximately 80% were seen once. The sequencing sample was made of PBMCs. The receptor source for this set is a man younger than 30 in good health and CMV-seropositive. The CDR3 runs from the conserved cysteine through the conserved F or W. The D gene is left open where the match is weak. The listing skips clone size in some rows; elsewhere it reads once, few, many or a size class.

j_gene | abundance | v_gene | d_gene | CDR3nt | CDR3aa
TRBJ1-1 | . | TRBV19 | . | TGTGCCAGTAGTCCTACAGGTCACACTGAAGCTTTCTTT | CASSPTGHTEAFF
TRBJ1-2 | . | TRBV29-1 | . | TGCAGCGTCGAGGGGACTAAATATGGCTACACCTTC | CSVEGTKYGYTF
TRBJ1-2 | . | TRBV30 | TRBD1 | TGTGCCTGGGCCCGGGACAGGGTACTCTCTAACTATGGCTACACCTTC | CAWARDRVLSNYGYTF
TRBJ1-1 | . | TRBV30 | . | TGTGCCTGGAGTACAGCCGTAGCTTTCTTT | CAWSTAVAFF
TRBJ2-1 | once | TRBV27 | . | TGTGCCAGCAGTCCTTCAATCATCCGGTCCTACAATGAGCAGTTCTTC | CASSPSIIRSYNEQFF
TRBJ2-1 | . | TRBV9 | . | TGTGCCAGCAGCGTAGCTAGATACAATGAGCAGTTCTTC | CASSVARYNEQFF
TRBJ2-5 | few | TRBV5-1 | TRBD2 | TGCGCCAGCAGCTTATGGACTAGCCTTGAGACCCAGTACTTC | CASSLWTSLETQYF
TRBJ1-5 | . | TRBV5-5 | TRBD1 | TGTGCCAGCAGCCTGGCCCCCGGGACAGGGAAACAGCCCCAGCATTTT | CASSLAPGTGKQPQHF
TRBJ2-2 | . | TRBV9 | TRBD1 | TGTGCCAGCAGCACCTCCGGGACAGGGTTTCCGAACACCGGGGAGCTGTTTTTT | CASSTSGTGFPNTGELFF
TRBJ1-2 | few | TRBV29-1 | . | TGCAGCGTTGAAGGCCTCAGCTATGGCTACACCTTC | CSVEGLSYGYTF
TRBJ2-7 | . | TRBV2 | TRBD1 | TGTGCCAGCGGGGGACAGGGTCCCTACGAGCAGTACTTC | CASGGQGPYEQYF
TRBJ1-6 | . | TRBV23-1 | TRBD1 | TGCGCCAGCAGTCCCCTCGCGACAGGGCGATTTGGAGTTTATTCACCCCTCCACTTT | CASSPLATGRFGVYSPLHF
TRBJ2-2 | . | TRBV19 | . | TGTGCCAGTAGCGAACAGAAAGTGAACACCGGGGAGCTGTTTTTT | CASSEQKVNTGELFF